This TCR beta chain was recorded in a study of blood T cell repertoires in COVID-19 (dated by TCRdb to the early 2020s). Turning to the overall study: Collaborator samples came from the United States, Italy and Spain and covered acute and convalescent phases of COVID-19. The prospective study material was composed of cDNA or gDNA derived from T cells, B-cell-depleted T cells, or PBMCs. Deeply sampled blood TCRbeta repertoires from subjects exposed to, actively infected with, or recovered from COVID-19 were included in the dataset. The repertoires were released in a freely available public database meant as a resource for research on the immune response to SARS-CoV-2. Samples were obtained from the ongoing ImmuneRACE study (first 160 participants) and from some 1,300 subjects provided by 6 global collaborators. The sample metadata nearly always contained a de-identified subject ID, COVID-19 status, age in years and sex. Where available, HLA class I and class II types were taken from metadata supplied by the sample provider and were not determined by assay-based typing. The paper as a whole reports these results and caveats: Clinical and demographic metadata were provided uncurated, with the amount varying by source and participant.

Whole blood was collected in K2EDTA tubes by collaborating institutions according to the institutions' own protocols. Collaborator samples were shipped for TCRbeta analysis as frozen whole blood, isolated PBMCs, or DNA extracted from either sample type. TCRbeta CDR3 regions were amplified from genomic DNA using the immunoSEQ Assay, a bias-controlled multiplex PCR. As for the authors' bioinformatics: Within the assay, amplification of reference gene primers was used to estimate how many nucleated cells each sample contained. To quantify the absolute abundance of each unique TCRbeta CDR3 rearrangement, sequence reads were collapsed and filtered. Productive Simpson clonality was computed per sample as the square root of Simpson's diversity index over productive rearrangements. Drawn from immuneACCESS, this table holds only the in-frame rearrangements with V and J called that TCRdb kept. Clones are partly lost; checked studies trace under half to an unresolved V gene and leave the rest unexplained. Clone size and the V and J calls come from that table; the DNA yielded D and trimming. This sample gives approximately 500,000 clones in total; 75% to 90% of them show up just once. The top ten clones comprise under 4% of the sample.

With respect to this clone: The antigen it binds to is not known. No much larger clone exists at a distance of one base, and base qualities are not known.

The CDR3 goes from the cysteine to the phenylalanine over 15 residues. The read is trimmed to its CDR3 DNA, 45 bases read in frame from base 1. Trimming at the junction amounts to 1 base on V and 2 bases on J, and the germline ends lie 12 bases apart. CDR1 and CDR2, per the germline V gene, are MGHRA and YSYEKL. The TCR sequence derives from a human donor in a cohort sampled during active COVID-19. Recombination connected TRBV4-1 to TRBJ2-7; matching of 6 bases hints at TRBD2 as the D gene. Specimen: peripheral blood. The DNA sequence is TGCGCCAGCAGCCAAGGCATAGCGGTTACCTACGAGCAGTACTTC. Translated, it reads CASSQGIAVTYEQYF.